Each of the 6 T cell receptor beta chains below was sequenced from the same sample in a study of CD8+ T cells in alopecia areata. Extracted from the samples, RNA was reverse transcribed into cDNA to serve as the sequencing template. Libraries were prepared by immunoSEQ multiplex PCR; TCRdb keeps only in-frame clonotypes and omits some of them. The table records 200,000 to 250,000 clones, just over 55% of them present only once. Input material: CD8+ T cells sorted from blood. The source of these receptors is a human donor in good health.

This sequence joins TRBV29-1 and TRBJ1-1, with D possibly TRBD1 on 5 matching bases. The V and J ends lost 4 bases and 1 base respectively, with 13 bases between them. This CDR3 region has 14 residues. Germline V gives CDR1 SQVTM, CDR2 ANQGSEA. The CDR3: CSVAASQGNTEAFF. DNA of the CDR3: TGCAGCGTTGCGGCGTCGCAGGGGAACACTGAAGCTTTCTTT.

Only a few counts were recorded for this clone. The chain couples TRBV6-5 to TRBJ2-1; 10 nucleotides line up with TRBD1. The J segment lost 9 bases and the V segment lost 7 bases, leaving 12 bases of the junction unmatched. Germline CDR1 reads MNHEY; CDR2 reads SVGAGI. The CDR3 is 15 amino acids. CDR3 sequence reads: CASTDLGQGRGEQFF. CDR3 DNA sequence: TGTGCCAGCACCGACCTGGGACAGGGGAGGGGTGAGCAGTTCTTC.

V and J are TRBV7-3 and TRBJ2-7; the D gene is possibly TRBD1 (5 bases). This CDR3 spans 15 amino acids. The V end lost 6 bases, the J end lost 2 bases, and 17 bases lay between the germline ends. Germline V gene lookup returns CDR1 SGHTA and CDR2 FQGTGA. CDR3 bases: TGTGCCAGCAGTCCATCAGGGCCGTGGACCTACGAGCAGTACTTC. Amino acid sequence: CASSPSGPWTYEQYF.

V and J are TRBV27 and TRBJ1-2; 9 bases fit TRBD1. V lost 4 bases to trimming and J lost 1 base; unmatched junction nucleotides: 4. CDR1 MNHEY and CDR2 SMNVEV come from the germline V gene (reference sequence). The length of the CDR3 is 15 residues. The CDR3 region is CASSYRTGVNYGYTF. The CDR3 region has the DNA TGTGCCAGCAGTTACCGGACAGGGGTTAACTATGGCTACACCTTC.

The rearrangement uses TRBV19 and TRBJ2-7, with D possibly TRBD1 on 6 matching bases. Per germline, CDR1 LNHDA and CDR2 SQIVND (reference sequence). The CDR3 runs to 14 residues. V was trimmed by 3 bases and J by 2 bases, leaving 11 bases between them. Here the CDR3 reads CASSMQGWTYEQYF. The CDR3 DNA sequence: TGTGCCAGTAGTATGCAGGGGTGGACCTACGAGCAGTACTTC.

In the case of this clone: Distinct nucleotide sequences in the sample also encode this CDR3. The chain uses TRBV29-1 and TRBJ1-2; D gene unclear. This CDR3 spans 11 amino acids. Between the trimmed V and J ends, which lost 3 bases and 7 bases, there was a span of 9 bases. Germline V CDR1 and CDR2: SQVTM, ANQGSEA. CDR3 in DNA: TGCAGCGTTGACCGCGAGGGTGGCTACACCTTC. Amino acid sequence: CSVDREGGYTF.